A single sample gave rise to the 26 T cell receptor beta chains below, sequenced in a study of vaccination and CD4 T cells after COVID-19. TCRdb ran MiXCR on the PCR reads and lists one entry per CDR3 protein. The sample contains tens of thousands of distinct CDR3 sequences, under 65% of which appear only once. The sample was CD4+ T cells from blood, taken before SARS-CoV-2 vaccination. The receptors were gathered from a human donor who had recovered from COVID-19.

The CDR3 here is CASSLVGRTDEKLFF. Here the CDR3 DNA reads TGTGCCAGCAGCTTAGTAGGGAGGACAGATGAAAAACTGTTTTTT. The rearrangement links TRBV7-2 to TRBJ1-4; TRBD1 is a possible D gene (6 bases). CDR1 and CDR2 (germline): SGHTA, FQGNSA. This CDR3 comprises 15 residues. V was shortened by 1 base and J by 6 bases, with 12 bases between the two germline ends.

The gene calls are TRBV6-1 and TRBJ2-3; 8 positions agree with TRBD2. CDR1 is MNHNS and CDR2 is SASEGT in the germline V gene. CDR3 size: 16 residues. V was pared by 6 bases and J by 7 bases, with 15 bases of the junction left unmatched. Here the CDR3 reads CASSLSGSHALHTQYF. The CDR3 DNA reads TGTGCCAGCAGCCTCAGCGGGAGCCATGCGCTTCATACGCAGTATTTT.

This clonotype has a handful of counts. The chain recombines TRBV20-1 with TRBJ2-3; D unresolved. Germline CDR1 is DFQATT and CDR2 is SNEGSKA (reference sequence). This CDR3 has 11 residues. The CDR3 sequence is CRQSSTDTQYF. CDR3 bases: TGCAGACAGTCTAGCACAGATACGCAGTATTTT.

The chain joins TRBV10-3 to TRBJ2-7; 7 nucleotides align to TRBD1. J was trimmed by 2 bases and V by 10 bases; bases with no gene match: 14. Germline CDR1 is ENHRY and CDR2 is SYGVKD. CDR3 size: 15 residues. The CDR3 loop is CATVGLTGSAYEQYF. The CDR3 bases are TGTGCCACCGTGGGCCTGACAGGGAGCGCCTACGAGCAGTACTTC.

V and J are TRBV19 and TRBJ1-6; 8 bases match TRBD1. Germline values: CDR1 LNHDA, CDR2 SQIVND (reference sequence). J gave up 7 bases and V 1 base, and 9 bases lay outside the gene matches. The CDR3 runs 17 residues. The chain's CDR3 is CASSIVIGGTGNSPLHF. CDR3 coding DNA: TGTGCCAGTAGTATAGTGATCGGCGGGACAGGCAATTCACCCCTCCACTTT.

V and J are TRBV7-3 and TRBJ2-6; 9 bases line up with TRBD1. Germline V lookup: CDR1 SGHTA, CDR2 FQGTGA. The J segment lost 0 bases and the V segment lost 5 bases, leaving 8 bases of the junction unmatched. The CDR3 spans 18 residues. The CDR3 DNA follows: TGTGCCAGCAGCCCCCGGACAGGGGCGAGCTCTGGGGCCAACGTCCTGACTTTC. Translated, it gives CASSPRTGASSGANVLTF.

The chain is built from TRBV20-1 and TRBJ2-3; TRBD2 agrees at 7 bases. From germline, CDR1 is DFQATT and CDR2 SNEGSKA (reference sequence). This CDR3 spans 14 amino acids. Trimming at V came to 2 bases and at J to 6 bases, leaving 8 bases not matched to a gene. The CDR3 spells CSARLAAGLDTQYF. The CDR3 nucleotides read TGCAGTGCTAGACTAGCGGCGGGGCTGGATACGCAGTATTTT.

The chain recombines TRBV4-1 with TRBJ1-5; TRBD1 might be the D (5 bases). Germline CDR1 reads MGHRA; CDR2 reads YSYEKL. The CDR3 has 14 residues. The V end was cut by 1 base, the J end by 3 bases, with 7 bases between. The CDR3 DNA sequence: TGCGCCAGCAGCCAAGTAGGGGCCAATCAGCCCCAGCATTTT. Translating it yields CASSQVGANQPQHF.

This chain connects TRBV6-2 or TRBV6-3 to TRBJ1-5; D is perhaps TRBD1 (5 bases). Trimming cost V 11 bases and J 2 bases, with 16 bases left between them. This CDR3 has 14 amino acids. CDR1 and CDR2 (germline): MNHEY, SVGEGT. DNA for the CDR3: TGTGCCGCGAGGGGACTCAGTGGCAATCAGCCCCAGCATTTT. This sequence encodes CAARGLSGNQPQHF.

The CDR3 DNA reads as TGCGCCAGCAGCCCCTTTCCCGGGGAGCTGTTTTTT. Its translation is CASSPFPGELFF. This chain joins TRBV5-1 and TRBJ2-2; no clear D. This CDR3 contains 12 residues. V was trimmed by 4 bases and J by 6 bases, leaving 7 bases between them. CDR1 is SGHRS, CDR2 YFSETQ, per germline.

The chain employs TRBV19 and TRBJ1-1; D is ambiguous. From germline, CDR1 is LNHDA and CDR2 SQIVND (reference sequence). The CDR3 has 14 residues. V dropped 3 bases and J dropped 6 bases, with 14 bases sitting between them. CDR3 protein: CASSINLLHPEAFF. In nucleotides, the CDR3 is TGTGCCAGTAGTATCAATCTTCTACACCCTGAAGCTTTCTTT.

The chain carries TRBV10-3 and TRBJ2-2, with 9 nucleotides matching TRBD1. The CDR3 has 17 residues. V gave up 0 bases and J gave up 9 bases; unmatched junction bases: 11. The germline V gene encodes CDR1 ENHRY and CDR2 SYGVKD. CDR3 DNA sequence: TGTGCCATCAGTGAGTCTACGGGACAGGGCGCAGGAAGGGAGCTGTTTTTT. It specifies CAISESTGQGAGRELFF.

This clonotype was counted between two and nine times. The chain employs TRBV20-1 and TRBJ2-3; D is unresolved. CDR1 and CDR2 from the germline V gene are DFQATT and SNEGSKA (reference sequence). This CDR3 is 14 amino acids long. The V end was cut by 1 base, the J end by 3 bases, with 11 bases between. As DNA, the CDR3 is TGCAGTGCTAGAGTTTCAATGGCGACAGATACGCAGTATTTT. This translates into CSARVSMATDTQYF.

This chain uses TRBV7-9 with TRBJ2-2; TRBD1 agrees at 7 bases. Per germline, CDR1 SEHNR and CDR2 FQNEAQ (reference sequence). The J segment lost 1 base and the V segment lost 4 bases, leaving 3 bases of the junction unmatched. This CDR3 is 15 amino acids long. The CDR3 region is CASSSYRGNTGELFF. The CDR3 DNA is TGTGCCAGCAGCTCCTACAGGGGGAACACCGGGGAGCTGTTTTTT.

The gene calls are TRBV7-6 and TRBJ2-5, with 10 bases identical to TRBD1. Trimming took 5 bases from V and 1 from J; bases not matched to a gene: 7. Germline loops: CDR1 SGHVS, CDR2 FNYEAQ. This CDR3 comprises 16 residues. In DNA, the CDR3 is TGTGCCAGCAGCAGGGACAGGGGTCGGTCCCAAGAGACCCAGTACTTC. It yields the protein CASSRDRGRSQETQYF.

The chain recombines TRBV21-1 with TRBJ2-7; the DNA was not used to check the table's D call, TRBD1. TRBV21-1 is annotated as a pseudogene. The CDR3 covers 10 residues. The CDR3 reads CASPWGEQYF. DNA of the CDR3: TGTGCCAGCCCCTGGGGGGAGCAGTACTTC.

The J gene is TRBJ1-4, the V gene TRBV20-1, with D perhaps TRBD1 (5 bases). The length of the CDR3 is 15 residues. The germline CDR1 and CDR2 sequences are DFQATT and SNEGSKA (reference sequence). Trimming stripped 3 bases from V and 0 bases from J, with 11 bases between. The DNA for the CDR3 is TGCAGTGCTAGCGGCAGGGTTTCAACTAATGAAAAACTGTTTTTT. Translation: CSASGRVSTNEKLFF.

The chain combines TRBV19 with TRBJ1-1; D gene ambiguous. The CDR3 has 15 residues. V lost 3 bases and J lost 7, with 18 bases in between. Germline assignment: CDR1 LNHDA and CDR2 SQIVND (reference sequence). DNA of the CDR3: TGTGCCAGTAGTATCGCCGACGGCAGAACCTATGAAGCTTTCTTT. Residues: CASSIADGRTYEAFF.

This clonotype was observed a single time. The gene calls are TRBV7-9 and TRBJ2-2; perhaps D is TRBD1 or TRBD2 (5 bases each). Germline V gene sequence: CDR1 SEHNR, CDR2 FQNEAQ (reference sequence). Trimming left V 3 bases short and J 4 bases short, with 12 bases between. CDR3 length: 15 residues. The chain's CDR3 is CASSFYGTTTGELFF. Here the CDR3 DNA reads TGTGCCAGCAGCTTTTACGGGACGACCACCGGGGAGCTGTTTTTT.

The chain links TRBV6-1 to TRBJ2-7; 10 bases align to TRBD1. Trimming at V came to 6 bases and at J to 6 bases, leaving 8 bases not matched to a gene. The CDR3 runs 14 residues. Germline CDR1 reads MNHNS; CDR2 reads SASEGT. For the CDR3, the DNA is TGTGCCAGCAGCTCCGGACAGGGGGGATTCGAGCAGTACTTC. Residues: CASSSGQGGFEQYF.

This clonotype came up a few times. The chain is built from TRBV6-1 and TRBJ1-2; D not resolved. The CDR3 length is 14 residues. Germline loops: CDR1 MNHNS, CDR2 SASEGT. Deletions cut 0 bases from V and 2 bases from J, with 7 bases between. The CDR3 loop is CASSEAEFNYGYTF. The CDR3 DNA sequence: TGTGCCAGCAGTGAAGCTGAATTCAACTATGGCTACACCTTC.

The CDR3 DNA reads as TGTGCCAGCAGCTTACTAGCGGGATACAATGAGCAGTTCTTC. Its translation: CASSLLAGYNEQFF. V gene TRBV7-6 combines with J gene TRBJ2-1; TRBD2 agrees at 9 bases. This CDR3 is 14 amino acids long. With V trimmed by 2 bases and J by 4 bases, 0 bases remained unmatched. The germline gives CDR1 SGHVS, CDR2 FNYEAQ.

The V gene is TRBV11-2, the J gene TRBJ2-1, with 7 bases that match TRBD2. This CDR3 spans 15 amino acids. The germline gives CDR1 SGHAT, CDR2 FQNNGV. J was trimmed by 1 base and V by 6 bases; bases with no gene match: 6. The CDR3 nucleotides read TGTGCCAGCAGGTGGAGCGGGATATCCTACAATGAGCAGTTCTTC. This codes for CASRWSGISYNEQFF.

This clonotype was counted once. The chain carries TRBV4-2 and TRBJ1-1, with a weak D call TRBD1 (5 bases). CDR3 length: 14 amino acids. The V end was cut by 6 bases, the J end by 2 bases, with 13 bases between. Germline V gives CDR1 LGHNA, CDR2 YNFKEQ. Here the CDR3 DNA reads TGTGCCAGCAGTCTTGGGACGCTCAACACTGAAGCTTTCTTT. Translated, it gives CASSLGTLNTEAFF.

J is TRBJ2-7 and V is TRBV2, with TRBD1 identical over 8 bases. Trimming cost V 6 bases and J 2 bases; bases outside gene matches: 9. Germline CDR1 is SNHLY and CDR2 is FYNNEI. This CDR3 has 15 amino acids. Here the CDR3 reads CASRRGQAITYEQYF. CDR3 DNA: TGTGCCAGCAGGCGGGGACAGGCAATAACCTACGAGCAGTACTTC.

The chain has TRBV2 and TRBJ1-5, with D unresolved. The CDR3 is 16 residues long. V was pared by 1 base and J by 5 bases, with 15 bases between. Germline-derived CDR1 and CDR2 are SNHLY and FYNNEI. The CDR3 nucleotides are TGTGCCAGCAGTGAAGAGGGTACACTACTTCATCAGCCCCAGCATTTT. Encoded protein: CASSEEGTLLHQPQHF.